A single sample is the source of the 8 T cell receptor beta chains below, sequenced in a study of blood T cell repertoires in COVID-19. Here immunoSEQ multiplex PCR was the method, and the copy in TCRdb shows in-frame clones only, minus some. The data show about 180,000 clones, with 80% to 90% seen just once and 10% to 11% held by the top ten. Material for sequencing was peripheral blood. Receptors were obtained from a human donor with active or convalescent COVID-19. The donor label of this sample is uncertain.

The chain has TRBV12-3 or TRBV12-4 and TRBJ1-5, with unresolved D. CDR3 length: 13 residues. The V end lost 2 bases, the J end lost 6 bases, and 8 bases lay between the germline ends. CDR3 sequence reads: CASSLTLGQPQHF. Written as DNA, the CDR3 is TGTGCCAGCAGTTTAACCCTCGGTCAGCCCCAGCATTTT.

The chain carries TRBV11-2 and TRBJ2-3; D is perhaps TRBD2 (5 bases). Germline V CDR1 and CDR2: SGHAT, FQNNGV. The CDR3 has 14 amino acids. V was cut by 5 bases and J by 0 bases, with 9 bases left in between. CDR3 bases: TGTGCCAGCAGCCCGGGGTTGAGCACAGATACGCAGTATTTT. The encoded protein is CASSPGLSTDTQYF.

Regarding this clone: Other DNA variants within this sample encode the same CDR3. The chain employs TRBV30 and TRBJ1-5; TRBD1 matches at 8 bases. Per germline, CDR1 GTSNPN and CDR2 SVGIG (reference sequence). Trimming at V came to 1 base and at J to 4 bases, leaving 0 bases not matched to a gene. This CDR3 is 13 amino acids long. The CDR3 bases are TGTGCCTGGAGTGGACAGGGGAATCAGCCCCAGCATTTT. Amino acids: CAWSGQGNQPQHF.

The gene calls are TRBV30 and TRBJ1-6; unclear D gene. Trimming took off 5 bases at V and 7 bases at J, with 12 bases between the two ends. The germline V gene encodes CDR1 GTSNPN and CDR2 SVGIG (reference sequence). This CDR3 comprises 13 residues. CDR3 in DNA: TGTGCCTGGGACGAGGCGGAAAATTCACCCCTCCACTTT. Encoded protein: CAWDEAENSPLHF.

The chain links TRBV25-1 to TRBJ2-7; 9 positions agree with TRBD2. This CDR3 is built from 14 residues. The trim removed 5 bases at V and 4 bases at J, leaving 6 bases unmatched. Germline CDR1 and CDR2: MGHDK and SYGVNS. CDR3 coding DNA: TGTGCCAGCAGTAGGGTAGCGGGAGTATACGAGCAGTACTTC. It is translated as CASSRVAGVYEQYF.

This rearrangement joins TRBV27 to TRBJ2-2; 12 bases fit TRBD2. CDR3 length: 19 amino acids. Germline CDR1 MNHEY, CDR2 SMNVEV (reference sequence). J lost 3 bases, V lost 3 bases, and 11 bases had no gene match. The CDR3 spells CASSFRASGRARYTGELFF. CDR3 DNA sequence: TGTGCCAGCAGTTTCCGCGCTAGCGGGAGGGCAAGGTACACCGGGGAGCTGTTTTTT.

The chain is built from TRBV7-6 and TRBJ1-6; 7 bases agree with TRBD1. From germline, CDR1 is SGHVS and CDR2 FNYEAQ. The CDR3 totals 16 residues. Trimming took 4 bases from V and 5 from J; bases not matched to a gene: 8. In nucleotides, the CDR3 is TGTGCCAGCAGCTACGACAGGGAGACAAATAATTCACCCCTCCACTTT. This gives the protein CASSYDRETNNSPLHF.

This clone was observed a handful of times. The same CDR3 arises from other DNA sequences in this sample as well. V is TRBV20-1 and J is TRBJ1-2, with D hard to call. The CDR3 extends over 11 amino acids. Looked up from germline, CDR1 is DFQATT and CDR2 is SNEGSKA (reference sequence). The V gene lost 5 bases and the J gene lost 4 bases, with 8 bases spanning the gap. CDR3 amino acids: CSAPSGYGYTF. CDR3 DNA: TGCAGTGCTCCGTCCGGCTATGGCTACACCTTC.